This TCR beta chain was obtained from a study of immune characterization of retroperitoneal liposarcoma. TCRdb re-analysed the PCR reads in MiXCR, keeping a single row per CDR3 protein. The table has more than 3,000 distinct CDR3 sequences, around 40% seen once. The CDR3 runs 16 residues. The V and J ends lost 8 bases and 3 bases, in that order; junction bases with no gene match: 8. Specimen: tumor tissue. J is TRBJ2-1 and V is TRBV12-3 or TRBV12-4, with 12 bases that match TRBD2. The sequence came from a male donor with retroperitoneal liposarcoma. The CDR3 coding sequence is TGTGCCAGCCGGACTAGCGGGAAGAGGGGCTACAATGAGCAGTTCTTC. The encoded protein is CASRTSGKRGYNEQFF.